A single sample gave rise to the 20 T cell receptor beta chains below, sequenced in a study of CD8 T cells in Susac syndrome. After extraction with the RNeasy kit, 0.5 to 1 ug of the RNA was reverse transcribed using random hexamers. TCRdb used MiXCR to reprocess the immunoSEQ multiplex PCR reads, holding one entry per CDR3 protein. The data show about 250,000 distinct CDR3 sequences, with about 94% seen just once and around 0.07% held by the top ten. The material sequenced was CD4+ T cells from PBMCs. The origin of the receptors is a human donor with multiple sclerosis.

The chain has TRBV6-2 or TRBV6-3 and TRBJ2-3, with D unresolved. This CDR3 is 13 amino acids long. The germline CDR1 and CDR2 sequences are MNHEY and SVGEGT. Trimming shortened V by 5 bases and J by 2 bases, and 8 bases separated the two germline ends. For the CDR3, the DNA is TGTGCCAGCAGTCCGACGAACACAGATACGCAGTATTTT. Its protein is CASSPTNTDTQYF.

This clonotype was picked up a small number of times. The CDR3 loop is CASSSRAQEETQYF. The DNA of the CDR3 is TGTGCCAGTAGCAGCCGGGCCCAAGAAGAGACCCAGTACTTC. This chain joins TRBV19 and TRBJ2-5, with D unclear. The V gene's germline CDR1 is LNHDA and CDR2 SQIVND (reference sequence). This CDR3 comprises 14 residues. Deletions cut 6 bases from V and 3 bases from J, with 14 bases between.

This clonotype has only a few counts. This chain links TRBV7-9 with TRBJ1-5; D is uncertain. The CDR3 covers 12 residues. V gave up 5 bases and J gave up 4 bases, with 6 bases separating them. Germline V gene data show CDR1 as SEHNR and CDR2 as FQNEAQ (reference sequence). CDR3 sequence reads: CASSKHNQPQHF. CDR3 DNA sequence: TGTGCCAGCAGCAAACATAATCAGCCCCAGCATTTT.

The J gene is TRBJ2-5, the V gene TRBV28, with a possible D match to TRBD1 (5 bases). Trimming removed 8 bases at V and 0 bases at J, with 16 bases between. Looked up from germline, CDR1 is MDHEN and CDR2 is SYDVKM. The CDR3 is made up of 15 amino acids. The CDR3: CASRPLKGYQETQYF. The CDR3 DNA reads TGTGCCAGCCGCCCCTTGAAGGGGTACCAAGAGACCCAGTACTTC.

CDR3 nucleotides: TGTGCCAGCGGGGACGGGGGGGTCCTTGCCGGGGCCAACGTCCTGACTTTC. As protein: CASGDGGVLAGANVLTF. The chain joins TRBV25-1 to TRBJ2-6, with TRBD2 matching 8 bases. Unmatched junction bases numbered 13, after V lost 8 bases and J lost 4 bases. Germline V CDR1 and CDR2: MGHDK, SYGVNS. The CDR3 consists of 17 residues.

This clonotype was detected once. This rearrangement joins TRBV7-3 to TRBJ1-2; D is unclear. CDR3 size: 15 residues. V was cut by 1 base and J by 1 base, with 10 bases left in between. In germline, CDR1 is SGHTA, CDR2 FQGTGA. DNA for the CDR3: TGTGCCAGCAGCTTAAATAGGAAGAGTAACTATGGCTACACCTTC. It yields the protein CASSLNRKSNYGYTF.

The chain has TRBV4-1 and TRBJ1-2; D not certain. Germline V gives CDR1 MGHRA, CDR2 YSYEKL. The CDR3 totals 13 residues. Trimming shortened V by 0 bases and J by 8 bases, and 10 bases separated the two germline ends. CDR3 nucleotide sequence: TGCGCCAGCAGCCAAGAAGGAGTGTGGGGCTACACCTTC. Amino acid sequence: CASSQEGVWGYTF.

In DNA, the CDR3 is TGCAGCGTGGACCGAGCGGGGGGGCACAATGAGCAGTTCTTC. It translates to CSVDRAGGHNEQFF. The chain carries TRBV29-1 and TRBJ2-1; 10 positions agree with TRBD2. Germline CDR1 and CDR2: SQVTM and ANQGSEA. The CDR3 sequence is 14 residues long. Trimming at V came to 6 bases and at J to 5 bases, leaving 7 bases not matched to a gene.

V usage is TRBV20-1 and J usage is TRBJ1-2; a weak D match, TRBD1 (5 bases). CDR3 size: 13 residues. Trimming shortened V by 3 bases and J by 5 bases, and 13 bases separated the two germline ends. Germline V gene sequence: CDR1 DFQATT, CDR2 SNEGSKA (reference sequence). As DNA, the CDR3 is TGCAGTGCTAGTTGGGGGATTGGGTATGGCTACACCTTC. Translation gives CSASWGIGYGYTF.

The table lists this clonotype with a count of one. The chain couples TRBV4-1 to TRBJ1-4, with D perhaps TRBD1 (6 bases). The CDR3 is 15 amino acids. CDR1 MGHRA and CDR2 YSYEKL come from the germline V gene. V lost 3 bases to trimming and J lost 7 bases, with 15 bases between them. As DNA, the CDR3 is TGCGCCAGCAGCCAGCTCGGGGGGCGCGGTGAAAAACTGTTTTTT. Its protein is CASSQLGGRGEKLFF.

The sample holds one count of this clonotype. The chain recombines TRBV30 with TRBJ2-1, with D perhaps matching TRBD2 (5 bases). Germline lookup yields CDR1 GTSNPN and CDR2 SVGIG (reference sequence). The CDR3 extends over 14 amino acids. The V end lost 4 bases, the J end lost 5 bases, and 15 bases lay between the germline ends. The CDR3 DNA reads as TGTGCCTGGACCAACCGTGCCGGGGACAATGAGCAGTTCTTC. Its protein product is CAWTNRAGDNEQFF.

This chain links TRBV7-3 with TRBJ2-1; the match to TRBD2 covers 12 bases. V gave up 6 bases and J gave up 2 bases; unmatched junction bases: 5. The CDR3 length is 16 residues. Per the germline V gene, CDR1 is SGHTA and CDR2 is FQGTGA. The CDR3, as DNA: TGTGCCAGCAGTACGACTAGCGGGGGTACCTACAATGAGCAGTTCTTC. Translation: CASSTTSGGTYNEQFF.

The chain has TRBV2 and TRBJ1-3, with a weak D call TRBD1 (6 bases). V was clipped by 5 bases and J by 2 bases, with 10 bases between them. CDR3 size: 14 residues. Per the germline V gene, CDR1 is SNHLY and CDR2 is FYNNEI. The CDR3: CASSQDSAGNTIYF. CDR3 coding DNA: TGTGCCAGCAGTCAGGACAGTGCTGGAAACACCATATATTTT.

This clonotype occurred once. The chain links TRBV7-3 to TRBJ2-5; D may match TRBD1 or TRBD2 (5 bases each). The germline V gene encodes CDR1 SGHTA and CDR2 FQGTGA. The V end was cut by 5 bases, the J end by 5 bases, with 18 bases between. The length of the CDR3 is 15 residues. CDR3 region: CASSLRDGDWETQYF. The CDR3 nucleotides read TGTGCCAGCAGCCTCCGGGACGGCGATTGGGAGACCCAGTACTTC. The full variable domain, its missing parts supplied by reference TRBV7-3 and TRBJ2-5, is GAGVSQTPSNKVTEKGKYVELRCDPISGHTALYWYRQSLGQGPEFLIYFQGTGAADDSGLPNDRFFAVRPEGSVSTLKIQRTERGDSAVYLCASSLRDGDWETQYFGPGTRLLVL.

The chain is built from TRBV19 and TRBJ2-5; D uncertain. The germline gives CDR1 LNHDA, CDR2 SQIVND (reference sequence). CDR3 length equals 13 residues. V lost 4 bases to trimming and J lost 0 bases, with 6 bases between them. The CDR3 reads CASSREYQETQYF. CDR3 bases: TGTGCCAGTAGTAGAGAGTACCAAGAGACCCAGTACTTC.

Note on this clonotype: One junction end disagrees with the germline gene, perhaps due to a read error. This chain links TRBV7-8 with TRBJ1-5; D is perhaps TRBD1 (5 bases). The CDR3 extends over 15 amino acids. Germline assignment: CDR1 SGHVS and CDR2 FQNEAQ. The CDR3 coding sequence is TGTGCCGGCAGCTTAGCGGGACCCAACTTTGCGCCCCAGCATTTT. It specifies CAGSLAGPNFAPQHF.

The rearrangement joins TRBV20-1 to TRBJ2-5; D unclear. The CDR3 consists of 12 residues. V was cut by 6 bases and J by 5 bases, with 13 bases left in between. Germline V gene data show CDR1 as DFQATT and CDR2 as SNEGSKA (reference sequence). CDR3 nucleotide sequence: TGCAGTGCCACCTCGACAACGGAGACCCAGTACTTC. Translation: CSATSTTETQYF.

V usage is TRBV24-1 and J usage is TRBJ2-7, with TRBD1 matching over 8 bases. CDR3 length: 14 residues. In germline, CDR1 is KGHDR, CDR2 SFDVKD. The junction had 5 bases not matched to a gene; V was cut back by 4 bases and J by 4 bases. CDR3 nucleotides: TGTGCCACCAGTGACCGGACAGGGTGGTACGAGCAGTACGTC. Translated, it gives CATSDRTGWYEQYV.

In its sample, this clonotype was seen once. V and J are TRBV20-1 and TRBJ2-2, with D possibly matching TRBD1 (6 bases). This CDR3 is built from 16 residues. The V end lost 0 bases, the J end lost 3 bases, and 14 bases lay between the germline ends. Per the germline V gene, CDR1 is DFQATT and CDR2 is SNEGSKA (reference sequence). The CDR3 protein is CSARDAKSGDTGELFF. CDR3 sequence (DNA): TGCAGTGCTAGAGATGCTAAGTCAGGGGACACCGGGGAGCTGTTTTTT.

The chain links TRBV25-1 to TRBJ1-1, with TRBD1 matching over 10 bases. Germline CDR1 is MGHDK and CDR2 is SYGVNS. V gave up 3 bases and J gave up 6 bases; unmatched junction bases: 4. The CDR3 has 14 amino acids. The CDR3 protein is CASSDVDRGPEAFF. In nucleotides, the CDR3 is TGTGCCAGCAGTGATGTTGACAGGGGGCCTGAAGCTTTCTTT. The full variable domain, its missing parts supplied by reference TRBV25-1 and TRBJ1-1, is EADIYQTPRYLVIGTGKKITLECSQTMGHDKMYWYQQDPGMELHLIHYSYGVNSTEKGDLSSESTVSRIRTEHFPLTLESARPSHTSQYLCASSDVDRGPEAFFGQGTRLTVV.